These T cell receptor beta chains were read from a single sample in a study of CD8+ T cells in alopecia areata. The protocol was immunoSEQ multiplex PCR, while the TCRdb copy is restricted to in-frame clones and leaves out a portion. In the table there are about 42,000 clones, roughly 92% of which are singletons. The material was CD8+ T cells sorted from blood, obtained at week 24, from a patient treated with tofacitinib. These receptors were collected from a human donor with alopecia areata. Each CDR3 is given without its conserved first and last residue. The D gene is left open where the match is weak.

v_call | d_call | cdr3_aa
TRBV4-3 | NA | ASSQDGVNTQY
TRBV6-5 | TRBD1 | ASSTGQGPYNEQF
TRBV6-1 | NA | ASSGDGTPGAGELF
TRBV10-3 | TRBD1 | AIGNPTGGETEAF
TRBV6-6 | TRBD2 | ASSLQRGGTDTQY
TRBV5-8 | NA | ASSLGGSTTFYEQY
TRBV30 | NA | AWTGLGATEAF
TRBV27 | TRBD1 | ASSLHAGGETDTQY
TRBV7-9 | NA | ASSDRDTTYEQY
TRBV28 | NA | ASSYVELV
TRBV12-5 | TRBD2 | ASGFTLAGGSQGTQY
TRBV11-2 | NA | ASSLRGTIETQY
TRBV27 | TRBD1 | ASSLSSDRDTQY
TRBV5-6 | NA | ASSFAEGEGQPQH
TRBV7-3 | NA | ASSSGAPSSYNEQF
TRBV7-9 | NA | ASSLRQGVYNEQF
TRBV10-2 | TRBD1 | ASSWDRNYEQY
TRBV29-1 | NA | SVEGYGTEAF
TRBV4-1 | NA | ASSQSHHGLEQY
TRBV5-5 | NA | ASSFLDGTYEQY